The entry that follows covers one TCR beta chain sequence. The antigen remains undetermined. A read error may be the cause here, since a much bigger clone is one base away. The entry originates in a study of blood T cells in healthy people across ages. Germline loops: CDR1 MGHRA, CDR2 YSYEKL. The CDR3 contains 15 residues. The ends were cut back, 8 bases at V and 2 bases at J, with 19 bases in the middle. A second about 7 to 11 cycle PCR used barcoded and J-beta primers. TCRdb analysed the 5' RACE reads with MiXCR anew, one entry per CDR3 protein. The profile shows 1.5 million to 2 million distinct CDR3 sequences, roughly 30% of them singletons. Study-wide results and limits: Diversity was higher, and naive CD4+ cells more numerous, in long-lived donors than in aged donors.

This clonotype was obtained from a woman aged 25 to 39 in good health. Sequences were obtained from blood. The chain employs TRBV4-1 and TRBJ2-7; either TRBD1 or TRBD2 may supply D (7 bases each). The CDR3 nucleotides are TGCGCCAGCGGCGAAGAGCGGGACAGTACCTACGAGCAGTACTTC. Amino acids: CASGEERDSTYEQYF.